Sequencing of this TCR beta chain was carried out in a study of T cell responses to AZD1222 COVID-19 vaccine. This CDR3 contains 12 residues. Germline CDR1 and CDR2: MNHEY and SMNVEV (reference sequence). Trimming shortened V by 8 bases and J by 7 bases, and 9 bases separated the two germline ends. The assay was immunoSEQ multiplex PCR, and TCRdb's table has in-frame clones only and misses some. There are tens of thousands of clones in the sample; roughly four fifths occur only once, and about 5.6% lies in the top ten. This clone was seen a few times. Its antigen is as yet unknown. General study findings and limits: Clonal diversity was possibly underestimated, and the donors were mostly white British, with more females. Seropositivity was recorded at baseline in only a handful of AZD1222 recipients.

The chain carries TRBV27 and TRBJ1-6, with D possibly TRBD1 on 5 matching bases. The sequences come from peripheral blood, collected on day 0 of AZD1222 vaccination. The origin of this receptor is an adult in good health. This chain's CDR3 is CASLSGNSPLHF. The CDR3 bases are TGTGCCAGCCTATCAGGGAATTCACCCCTCCACTTT.